This TCR beta chain was identified in a study of blood T cell repertoires in COVID-19 (dated by TCRdb to about 2020). Concerning the study at large: The collaborator samples originated in the United States, Italy and Spain and spanned the acute and convalescent phases of COVID-19. The prospective study material was composed of cDNA or gDNA derived from T cells, B-cell-depleted T cells, or PBMCs. Deeply sampled blood TCRbeta repertoires from subjects exposed to, actively infected with, or recovered from COVID-19 were included in the dataset. The repertoires were released in a freely available public database meant as a resource for research on the immune response to SARS-CoV-2. Samples were obtained from the ongoing ImmuneRACE study (first 160 participants) and from some 1,300 subjects provided by 6 global collaborators. Nearly every sample came with metadata listing a de-identified subject ID, COVID-19 status, age in years and sex. Where available, HLA class I and class II types were obtained from metadata supplied by the sample provider rather than from assay-based typing. Overall results and qualifications from the work: The amount of clinical and demographic metadata varied by source and participant and was provided uncurated.

Spanning cysteine to phenylalanine, the CDR3 consists of 18 amino acids. The CDR3 DNA has 54 bases and is translated from base 1. CDR1 and CDR2 were assigned from the germline V gene (reference sequence) as LNHDA and SQIVND. V ends up 3 bases short and J 4 bases short, with an unmatched junction base count of 14. With regard to this clone: Its antigen is currently not known. It has no much larger one-base neighbor in the sample; base qualities were not kept.

At one collaborating source in Seattle, patients were enrolled during active infection and were followed longitudinally through the course of disease. The collaborating institutions used their own protocols to collect whole blood in K2EDTA tubes. Collaborator samples were shipped for TCRbeta analysis as frozen whole blood, isolated PBMCs, or DNA extracted from either sample type. The immunoSEQ Assay, a bias-controlled multiplex PCR, was used to amplify TCRbeta CDR3 regions from genomic DNA. The study's processing was this. The number of nucleated cells in each sample was estimated by amplification of reference gene primers within the assay. To quantify the absolute abundance of each unique TCRbeta CDR3 rearrangement, sequence reads were collapsed and filtered. For each sample, productive Simpson clonality was calculated by taking the square root of Simpson's diversity index across productive rearrangements. Imported from immuneACCESS, the table was reduced by TCRdb to in-frame sequences with V and J called. These copies leave out some clones; in studies compared against another copy, an unresolved V gene accounts for under half, and the cause of the remainder is not known. V, J and clone size derive from that table, while D and trimming were established from the DNA sequence. The sample yields roughly 150,000 clones; approximately 80% were counted once. The ten largest make up approximately 7.6% of the sample.

The origin of this receptor is an elderly woman with COVID-19, enrolled during active disease. Recombination connected TRBV19 to TRBJ2-3; 9 bases in the junction line up with TRBD2. Specimen: peripheral blood. The CDR3 region reads CASSIASGRTPPPDTQYF. The nucleotide sequence is given as TGTGCCAGTAGTATTGCCAGCGGGAGGACACCACCCCCAGATACGCAGTATTTT.